This paragraph reports one T cell receptor beta chain. Its antigen is not identified. Within the sample, other DNA sequences also encode this same CDR3. The study ran its PCR with 60 Vbeta and 13 Jbeta primers. Here immunoSEQ multiplex PCR was the method, and the copy in TCRdb shows in-frame clones only, minus some. Of about 190,000 clones listed, approximately 84% are singletons. This sample stems from a study of cytomegalovirus exposure and HLA in healthy donors. Study-wide context: Counted in an early data release were approximately 85 million unique TCRs from HLA-typed donors. General study points: Other equally common chains were less clonally expanded than HLA-associated TCR beta chains, a later analysis showed. A previous analysis found most TCR beta V segments productive roughly 87% or roughly 30% of the time. In a later analysis, the majority of CMV-associated beta chains seemingly showed HLA restriction.

The CDR3 consists of 13 residues. Germline assignment: CDR1 SGDLS and CDR2 YYNGEE. Trimming shortened V by 3 bases and J by 1 base, and 7 bases separated the two germline ends. The sequence was obtained from a man aged 50-59 years in good health and CMV-seronegative. Sequencing input: PBMCs. This chain links TRBV9 with TRBJ2-5, with D possibly being TRBD1 (6 bases). The CDR3 nucleotides are TGTGCCAGCAGCGGAGGGGGCCAAGAGACCCAGTACTTC. Amino acids: CASSGGGQETQYF. The full variable domain, in which reference TRBV9 and TRBJ2-5 provide the parts outside the CDR3, is DSGVTQTPKHLITATGQRVTLRCSPRSGDLSVYWYQQSLDQGLQFLIQYYNGEERAKGNILERFSAQQFPDLHSELNLSSLELGDSALYFCASSGGGQETQYFGPGTRLLVL.